This is a list of T cell receptor beta chains from one sample in a study of vaccination and CD4 T cells after COVID-19. For these receptors, no antigen is known. Each CDR3 protein gets one entry after TCRdb re-called the PCR reads with MiXCR. The data hold 17,000 or so distinct CDR3 sequences, with under 45% observed a single time. Specimen: CD4+ T cells from blood, cultured in vitro, collected before SARS-CoV-2 vaccination. These receptors were collected from a human donor who had recovered from COVID-19. The CDR3 runs from the conserved cysteine through the conserved F or W. The order of the fields is D gene, clone size, J gene, V gene, CDR3 protein, CDR3 DNA. D genes are given only for firm matches. The size entry is marked missing in some rows and otherwise reads once, few, many or a size class.

- - TRBJ1-2 TRBV19 CASSIARGGGYTF TGTGCCAGTAGTATAGCCAGAGGAGGCGGCTACACCTTC
- - TRBJ2-2 TRBV10-3 CAISEVTNSGELFF TGTGCCATCAGTGAGGTTACTAACAGCGGGGAGCTGTTTTTT
- - TRBJ2-7 TRBV29-1 CSVEDDQGLHYEQYF TGCAGCGTTGAAGATGATCAGGGTCTGCACTACGAGCAGTACTTC
- - TRBJ2-1 TRBV5-5 CASSPDGGGVYNEQFF TGTGCCAGCAGCCCCGACGGGGGCGGCGTCTACAATGAGCAGTTCTTC
- - TRBJ1-4 TRBV20-1 CSAMGEKLFF TGCAGTGCCATGGGTGAAAAACTGTTTTTT
- few TRBJ1-5 TRBV6-2/TRBV6-3 CASSPNTGIGGYSNQPQHF TGTGCCAGCAGTCCCAATACAGGGATAGGAGGATATAGCAATCAGCCCCAGCATTTT
- few TRBJ1-1 TRBV20-1 CSARDPRGGTEAFF TGCAGTGCTAGAGACCCCAGGGGAGGCACTGAAGCTTTCTTT
TRBD1 - TRBJ1-2 TRBV6-5 CASSYRQGPNYGYTF TGTGCCAGCAGTTACCGACAGGGACCTAACTATGGCTACACCTTC
- few TRBJ2-7 TRBV7-2 CASSFSRASYEQYF TGTGCCAGCAGCTTCAGCAGGGCCTCCTACGAGCAGTACTTC
- - TRBJ2-1 TRBV7-9 CASSDRNNEQFF TGTGCCAGCAGCGACAGGAACAATGAGCAGTTCTTC
TRBD1 medium-sized TRBJ2-5 TRBV20-1 CSARTGGSSETQYF TGCAGTGCTAGGACAGGGGGAAGTTCAGAGACCCAGTACTTC
- - TRBJ1-2 TRBV7-2 CASSLVWGTEGYTF TGTGCCAGCAGCCTTGTTTGGGGAACGGAGGGCTACACCTTC
TRBD2 few TRBJ2-3 TRBV20-1 CSADTGTSDTDTQYF TGCAGTGCTGATACCGGGACTAGCGACACAGATACGCAGTATTTT
- - TRBJ1-2 TRBV6-5 CASSYDQGVTF TGTGCCAGCAGTTATGATCAGGGTGTCACCTTC
TRBD2 - TRBJ2-1 TRBV11-3 CASSLAAGGNYNEQFF TGTGCCAGCAGCTTAGCTGCGGGGGGGAATTACAATGAGCAGTTCTTC
- - TRBJ1-1 TRBV19 CASMSQGNEAFF TGTGCCAGTATGAGTCAGGGGAATGAAGCTTTCTTT
- - TRBJ1-1 TRBV9 CASSPVAGAGEAFF TGTGCCAGCAGCCCCGTGGCAGGGGCCGGTGAAGCTTTCTTT
- - TRBJ2-5 TRBV6-1 CASSRGRGGETQYF TGTGCCAGCAGTAGGGGGCGGGGAGGGGAGACCCAGTACTTC
- - TRBJ1-5 TRBV30 CAWSAIPNQPQHF TGTGCCTGGAGCGCAATCCCGAATCAGCCCCAGCATTTT
- - TRBJ2-5 TRBV19 CASSISSATETQYF TGTGCCAGTAGTATTTCTTCGGCCACCGAGACCCAGTACTTC
TRBD1 few TRBJ1-2 TRBV6-1 CASSKGQGPEGYGYTF TGTGCCAGCAGTAAGGGACAGGGCCCCGAGGGGTATGGCTACACCTTC
TRBD1 - TRBJ1-6 TRBV12-3/TRBV12-4 CASSFLGQGNSPLHF TGTGCCAGCAGTTTTCTGGGACAGGGTAATTCACCCCTCCACTTT
TRBD1 - TRBJ2-5 TRBV6-5 CASSYTGTGELETQYF TGTGCCAGCAGTTATACCGGGACAGGGGAACTAGAGACCCAGTACTTC
- - TRBJ2-3 TRBV21-1 CASSKALPTDTQYF TGTGCCAGCAGCAAAGCGCTGCCCACAGATACGCAGTATTTT
- - TRBJ1-2 TRBV20-1 CSAEVPEANYGYTF TGCAGTGCGGAGGTCCCAGAAGCTAACTATGGCTACACCTTC
- - TRBJ1-2 TRBV4-2 CASSPVGQSSYGYTF TGTGCCAGCAGCCCCGTAGGGCAAAGCTCCTATGGCTACACCTTC
TRBD1 - TRBJ1-5 TRBV30 CAWKDRVRNQPQHF TGTGCCTGGAAGGACAGGGTTCGCAATCAGCCCCAGCATTTT
TRBD2 - TRBJ2-5 TRBV19 CASSITPGLAGGRPITQETQYF TGTGCCAGTAGTATTACCCCGGGACTAGCGGGGGGGCGACCCATCACCCAAGAGACCCAGTACTTC
TRBD2 - TRBJ2-1 TRBV14 CASSQRPSGVHNEQFF TGTGCCAGCAGCCAACGCCCAAGCGGGGTCCACAATGAGCAGTTCTTC
- few TRBJ1-5 TRBV28 CASRAGFFNQPQHF TGTGCCAGCAGGGCCGGCTTCTTCAATCAGCCCCAGCATTTT
TRBD2 few TRBJ2-1 TRBV7-2 CASSLPTRTSGRGSSYNEQFF TGTGCCAGCAGCTTACCGACCAGGACTAGCGGGAGAGGTAGCTCCTACAATGAGCAGTTCTTC
- - TRBJ1-5 TRBV7-8 CASSSRGGGNQPQHF TGTGCCAGCAGCAGCCGGGGTGGCGGCAATCAGCCCCAGCATTTT
- - TRBJ2-7 TRBV20-1 CSASRQGLSYEQYF TGCAGTGCTAGTCGACAGGGACTTTCCTACGAGCAGTACTTC
- - TRBJ1-4 TRBV4-2 CASSTGATTNEKLFF TGTGCCAGCAGCACCGGGGCCACAACTAATGAAAAACTGTTTTTT
TRBD2 - TRBJ2-5 TRBV19 CASSIPASGAQETQYF TGTGCCAGTAGTATCCCGGCTAGCGGGGCTCAAGAGACCCAGTACTTC
- - TRBJ2-4 TRBV27 CASSVTTRLAKNIQYF TGTGCCAGCAGTGTGACTACGCGGTTAGCCAAAAACATTCAGTACTTC
TRBD2 - TRBJ2-3 TRBV30 CASTSGGRTDTQYF TGCGCCTCGACTAGCGGGGGGAGGACAGATACGCAGTATTTT
- - TRBJ2-3 TRBV7-2 CASSLAYASPQYF TGTGCCAGCAGCTTAGCTTACGCGTCTCCGCAGTATTTT
- - TRBJ2-7 TRBV12-3/TRBV12-4 CASRRHADSLREYF TGTGCCAGCAGACGACATGCAGATTCCCTGAGGGAGTACTTC
- few TRBJ1-2 TRBV19 CASSISVYGYTF TGTGCCAGTAGTATCTCTGTCTATGGCTACACCTTC
- once TRBJ2-1 TRBV6-5 CASSSTGKEQFF TGTGCCAGCAGTTCCACAGGGAAGGAGCAGTTCTTC
- - TRBJ1-1 TRBV20-1 CSASGFHLNTEAFF TGCAGTGCTAGTGGGTTCCATTTGAACACTGAAGCTTTCTTT
- - TRBJ1-5 TRBV27 CASSPGQFSNQPQHF TGTGCCAGCAGTCCCGGACAGTTTAGCAATCAGCCCCAGCATTTT